The TCR beta chain described here comes from a study of blood T cell repertoires in COVID-19. Cohorts were assigned according to the clinical history that participants reported. V dropped 6 bases and J dropped 8 bases, with 16 bases sitting between them. This CDR3 spans 13 amino acids. Germline loops: CDR1 LNHDA, CDR2 SQIVND (reference sequence). Authors' processing steps: Amplifying reference gene primers gave estimates of nucleated cell counts. Clones were sequenced by immunoSEQ multiplex PCR, and TCRdb holds only the in-frame ones, with some missing. For V, J and clone size, that table is used; D and trimming come from the DNA. Of 130,000 to 150,000 clones in the sample, roughly 89% are singletons; the top ten hold more than 5%.

V gene TRBV19 combines with J gene TRBJ1-2; D not certain. The clonotype was recovered from a woman aged 45-65 years who had been exposed to COVID-19. Sequenced sample: PBMCs or T cells enriched from blood (not recorded which). Here the CDR3 DNA reads TGTGCCAGTAGGATCCCCGGGAGCCAGGGCTACACCTTC. Amino acids: CASRIPGSQGYTF.